Below are 8 T cell receptor beta chains sequenced from a single sample in a study of T cell changes during pregnancy in multiple sclerosis. Sequencing was performed with immunoSEQ multiplex PCR; in TCRdb, only in-frame clones are kept and a portion is missing. Among tens of thousands of clones, about 92% were seen once, and the ten largest hold around 2.3%. The input for sequencing was peripheral blood, taken before pregnancy. These receptors were obtained from a female donor with multiple sclerosis, enrolled in a pregnancy study.

This clone appeared a few times. This chain links TRBV6-5 with TRBJ1-2, with a possible D match to TRBD1 (6 bases). This CDR3 has 13 residues. V lost 6 bases to trimming and J lost 7 bases, with 15 bases between them. CDR1 MNHEY and CDR2 SVGAGI come from the germline V gene. The CDR3 loop reads CASSSSGDIGYTF. CDR3 nucleotides: TGTGCCAGCAGCTCCTCAGGGGATATTGGCTACACCTTC.

This clone occurred a few times. The rearrangement joins TRBV30 to TRBJ1-1, with 8 bases identical to TRBD1. The CDR3 covers 14 residues. V was pared by 2 bases and J by 4 bases, with 6 bases of the junction left unmatched. Germline loops: CDR1 GTSNPN, CDR2 SVGIG (reference sequence). The CDR3 reads CAWSKTGESTEAFF. The CDR3 DNA follows: TGTGCCTGGAGTAAGACAGGGGAGTCCACTGAAGCTTTCTTT.

The chain recombines TRBV28 with TRBJ1-4, with unresolved D. The CDR3 is 15 residues long. V was trimmed by 6 bases and J by 0 bases, leaving 11 bases between them. CDR1 MDHEN and CDR2 SYDVKM come from the germline V gene. The CDR3 sequence is CASRTPGTTNEKLFF. In nucleotides, the CDR3 is TGTGCCAGCAGGACCCCCGGGACAACTAATGAAAAACTGTTTTTT.

V usage is TRBV5-1 and J usage is TRBJ2-7; D remains unclear. The CDR3 has 14 residues. Germline-derived CDR1 and CDR2 are SGHRS and YFSETQ. Trimming removed 0 bases at V and 5 bases at J, with 12 bases between. CDR3 sequence (DNA): TGCGCCAGCAGCTTGGGGCCTTTCCCCCACGAGCAGTACTTC. This gives the protein CASSLGPFPHEQYF.

The chain has TRBV5-4 and TRBJ1-1; 9 nucleotides agree with TRBD1. The CDR3 has 15 amino acids. V gave up 4 bases and J gave up 2 bases; unmatched junction bases: 6. CDR1 and CDR2 from the germline V gene are SGHNT and YYREEE (reference sequence). CDR3 protein: CASSRGTGPNTEAFF. Written as DNA, the CDR3 is TGTGCCAGCAGCCGCGGGACAGGGCCTAACACTGAAGCTTTCTTT.

This clone was seen just once. The V gene is TRBV19, the J gene TRBJ2-2; D may be TRBD2 (5 bases). The germline V and J ends were trimmed by 7 bases and 4 bases, with 13 bases remaining between them. CDR3 length: 14 amino acids. The germline gives CDR1 LNHDA, CDR2 SQIVND (reference sequence). The CDR3 region is CASTWEPGTGELFF. In DNA form, the CDR3 reads TGTGCCAGTACGTGGGAGCCCGGCACCGGGGAGCTGTTTTTT.

The V and J genes are TRBV6-5 and TRBJ2-2, with a possible D match to TRBD1 (6 bases). This CDR3 is built from 15 residues. The V gene lost 4 bases and the J gene lost 6 bases, with 15 bases spanning the gap. From germline, CDR1 is MNHEY and CDR2 SVGAGI. The CDR3 loop reads CASSSSPTGPGELFF. The CDR3 DNA is TGTGCCAGCAGTTCAAGTCCTACAGGGCCCGGGGAGCTGTTTTTT.

This clone was found once. The chain recombines TRBV5-1 with TRBJ2-3; D not resolved. The V and J ends lost 6 bases and 0 bases respectively, with 17 bases between them. There are 16 residues in the CDR3. CDR1 is SGHRS, CDR2 YFSETQ, per germline. The CDR3, as DNA: TGCGCCAGCACCGGGTGGCAACCGTCTAGCACAGATACGCAGTATTTT. This encodes CASTGWQPSSTDTQYF.